The rows below give T cell receptor beta chains drawn from one sample of a study of blood T cells in healthy people across ages. TCRdb reprocessed the 5' RACE reads via MiXCR and lists one record per CDR3 protein. The sample records 850,000 to 1,300,000 distinct CDR3 sequences, around 45% being singletons. Sequencing was performed on blood. These receptors were collected from a woman in her sixties or seventies in good health. Each CDR3 is given with its conserved first and last residue. A D gene is named only where the DNA matches it firmly. Rows give clone size only sometimes, using once, few, many, or a class for an expanded clone.

J | V | size | D | DNA | CDR3
TRBJ2-5 | TRBV7-2 | . | TRBD2 | TGTGCCAGCAGCGTCAGCGGGAGACAAGAGACCCAGTACTTC | CASSVSGRQETQYF
TRBJ2-7 | TRBV20-1 | . | TRBD1 | TGCAGTGCTAGAGGACAGGGACCGATGGGGGAGCAGTACTTC | CSARGQGPMGEQYF
TRBJ1-1 | TRBV9 | . | . | TGTGCCAGCAGCGTATTGGGGGGGAACACTGAAGCTTTCTTT | CASSVLGGNTEAFF
TRBJ2-1 | TRBV27 | few | TRBD2 | TGTGCCAGCAGAACGTCTAGCGGGAGGCCCCACAATGAGCAGTTCTTC | CASRTSSGRPHNEQFF
TRBJ2-7 | TRBV20-1 | few | . | TGCAGTGCTAGAGAAGTTGTAGGGTTTACCGAGCAGTACTTC | CSAREVVGFTEQYF
TRBJ2-1 | TRBV5-1 | . | TRBD2 | TGCGCCAGCAGCTTTGCGGGAGTTTATGGTGAGCAGTTCTTC | CASSFAGVYGEQFF
TRBJ2-1 | TRBV5-1 | . | . | TGCGCCAGCAGCTTGTTGGGGACCTCAAGCTCCTACAATGAGCAGTTCTTC | CASSLLGTSSSYNEQFF
TRBJ1-2 | TRBV20-1 | . | . | TGCAGTGCTAGAAGGGACACAGCTAACTATGGCTACACCTTC | CSARRDTANYGYTF
TRBJ2-3 | TRBV12-3/TRBV12-4 | . | . | TGTGCCAGCAGTTTAGGGGGATTGACGCAGTATTTT | CASSLGGLTQYF
TRBJ1-6 | TRBV2 | . | TRBD1 | TGTGCCAGCAGGCCCCTGACAGGGGGTACTTCACCCCTCCACTTT | CASRPLTGGTSPLHF